Listed here are 31 T cell receptor beta chains from one sample, sequenced in a study of blood T cell repertoires in COVID-19. TCRdb's copy holds only in-frame clones and misses some; the assay was immunoSEQ multiplex PCR. Among about 250,000 clones listed, roughly 80% were seen once. Source material: peripheral blood. The receptor set was obtained from a woman over 75 with active or convalescent COVID-19.

This chain uses TRBV5-1 with TRBJ1-3; TRBD1 matches 7 bases. CDR3 size: 14 residues. V was clipped by 5 bases and J by 2 bases; unmatched bases: 4. The germline V gene encodes CDR1 SGHRS and CDR2 YFSETQ. CDR3 sequence reads: CASSFTGAGNTIYF. Here the CDR3 DNA reads TGCGCCAGCAGTTTTACAGGGGCTGGAAACACCATATATTTT.

The chain carries TRBV18 and TRBJ2-7; D perhaps matches TRBD1 (6 bases). From germline, CDR1 is KGHSH and CDR2 LQKENI. This CDR3 is built from 14 residues. Trimming removed 4 bases at V and 1 base at J, with 11 bases between. CDR3 in DNA: TGTGCCAGCTCACTAAGCACAGGGTCCTACGAGCAGTACTTC. This sequence encodes CASSLSTGSYEQYF.

The chain employs TRBV20-1 and TRBJ1-1; D is perhaps TRBD1 (5 bases). This CDR3 region has 11 residues. Germline assignment: CDR1 DFQATT and CDR2 SNEGSKA (reference sequence). V was pared by 5 bases and J by 5 bases, with 9 bases between. CDR3 DNA sequence: TGCAGTGCTGGTCGGGGGACTGAAGCTTTCTTT. The encoded protein is CSAGRGTEAFF.

The V call is TRBV6-5, the J call TRBJ1-5, with D possibly being TRBD1 (5 bases). The CDR3 runs to 13 residues. Germline V CDR1 and CDR2: MNHEY, SVGAGI. The germline V and J ends were trimmed by 6 bases and 6 bases, with 12 bases remaining between them. The CDR3 coding sequence is TGTGCCAGCAGCGCAGGGAACGCTCAGCCCCAGCATTTT. Residues: CASSAGNAQPQHF.

V usage is TRBV10-3 and J usage is TRBJ2-7; D not certain. V lost 7 bases and J 2 bases, leaving 15 bases between the germline ends. This CDR3 is 14 amino acids long. CDR1 is ENHRY and CDR2 is SYGVKD in the germline V gene. DNA for the CDR3: TGTGCCATCAAACGAGGTCCTGAAGCCTACGAGCAGTACTTC. It encodes CAIKRGPEAYEQYF.

Only a few counts were recorded for this clone. The genes are TRBV18 and TRBJ1-6; D unclear. Germline CDR1 is KGHSH and CDR2 is LQKENI. The CDR3 totals 12 residues. Trimming took 3 bases from V and 13 from J, leaving 10 bases between them. In DNA form, the CDR3 reads TGTGCCAGCTCACCTTTCGAGGGTCCCCTCCACTTT. It specifies CASSPFEGPLHF. Based on the CDR3 plus reference TRBV18 and TRBJ1-6, the full variable domain is NAGVMQNPRHLVRRRGQEARLRCSPMKGHSHVYWYRQLPEEGLKFMVYLQKENIIDESGMPKERFSAEFPKEGPSILRIQQVVRGDSAAYFCASSPFEGPLHFGNGTRLTVT.

The rearrangement uses TRBV5-1 and TRBJ1-3; 10 nucleotides align to TRBD1. CDR1 is SGHRS and CDR2 is YFSETQ in the germline V gene. This CDR3 is 16 amino acids long. Trimming removed 4 bases from V and 2 bases from J; junction bases left unmatched: 6. In nucleotides, the CDR3 is TGCGCCAGCAGCGTACAGACAGGGGGCGCTGGAAACACCATATATTTT. Protein sequence: CASSVQTGGAGNTIYF.

The chain uses TRBV4-1 and TRBJ2-3, with 7 bases matching TRBD2. After removal of 2 bases from V and 0 bases from J, the junction contained 8 bases not matched to a gene. The CDR3 covers 17 residues. Germline-derived CDR1 and CDR2 are MGHRA and YSYEKL. CDR3 protein: CASSQLPSGTSTDTQYF. The DNA of the CDR3 is TGCGCCAGCAGCCAATTACCTAGCGGAACTAGCACAGATACGCAGTATTTT.

This chain links TRBV5-4 with TRBJ2-1, with 7 nucleotides matching TRBD2. V dropped 4 bases and J dropped 2; count of bases not matched to a gene: 9. Germline assignment: CDR1 SGHNT and CDR2 YYREEE (reference sequence). The CDR3 has 16 residues. The CDR3 loop is CASSPPGGRAYNEQFF. As DNA, the CDR3 is TGTGCCAGCAGCCCCCCCGGGGGGAGGGCCTACAATGAGCAGTTCTTC.

This clone appeared once. This chain uses TRBV28 with TRBJ1-2, with unresolved D. The CDR3 is 13 residues long. Between the trimmed V and J ends, which lost 3 bases and 4 bases, there was a span of 9 bases. Germline V lookup: CDR1 MDHEN, CDR2 SYDVKM. DNA for the CDR3: TGTGCCAGCAGTTTGCCGCTAGTCTATGGCTACACCTTC. This codes for CASSLPLVYGYTF.

V is TRBV6-5 and J is TRBJ1-2, with a possible D match to TRBD1 (6 bases). Germline CDR1 MNHEY, CDR2 SVGAGI. The CDR3 has 14 residues. V dropped 6 bases and J dropped 2 bases, with 13 bases sitting between them. CDR3 sequence: CASSPYDRNYGYTF. The CDR3 coding sequence is TGTGCCAGCAGCCCCTATGACAGGAACTATGGCTACACCTTC.

The rearrangement links TRBV30 to TRBJ1-2, with TRBD1 matching 8 bases. CDR1 GTSNPN and CDR2 SVGIG come from the germline V gene (reference sequence). Trimming removed 4 bases from V and 4 bases from J; junction bases left unmatched: 8. CDR3 size: 14 residues. The CDR3 loop is CAWTAQGAGYGYTF. As DNA, the CDR3 is TGTGCCTGGACCGCCCAGGGGGCTGGCTATGGCTACACCTTC.

The chain employs TRBV6-4 and TRBJ2-2; 7 nucleotides align to TRBD2. Trimming at V came to 6 bases and at J to 5 bases, leaving 3 bases not matched to a gene. Germline values: CDR1 MRHNA, CDR2 SNTAGT. The length of the CDR3 is 13 residues. The CDR3 DNA is TGTGCCAGCAGGGGGGGGATAACCGGGGAGCTGTTTTTT. Protein: CASRGGITGELFF.

The rearrangement uses TRBV4-1 and TRBJ1-2; TRBD1 matches 8 bases. CDR3 size: 16 residues. V shed 3 bases and J 6 bases; nucleotides not matched to a gene: 12. Germline CDR1 is MGHRA and CDR2 is YSYEKL. This chain's CDR3 is CASSQADRDIGNGYTF. CDR3 DNA: TGCGCCAGCAGCCAGGCGGACAGGGACATTGGAAATGGCTACACCTTC.

The CDR3 here is CASSLGLANTGELFF. CDR3 DNA sequence: TGTGCCAGCAGCTTAGGCCTAGCGAACACCGGGGAGCTGTTTTTT. The chain carries TRBV7-8 and TRBJ2-2; D not resolved. Germline V CDR1 and CDR2: SGHVS, FQNEAQ. This CDR3 spans 15 amino acids. Trimming left V 1 base short and J 0 bases short, with 6 bases between.

The chain employs TRBV4-2 and TRBJ1-5; D not resolved. Germline V gene data show CDR1 as LGHNA and CDR2 as YNFKEQ. This CDR3 region has 13 residues. Trimming removed 3 bases from V and 7 bases from J, with 10 bases in between. The CDR3 spells CASSQDFRQPQHF. The CDR3, as DNA: TGTGCCAGCAGCCAGGACTTTAGACAGCCCCAGCATTTT.

The chain employs TRBV19 and TRBJ1-3; no clear D gene. This CDR3 is built from 15 residues. Germline assignment: CDR1 LNHDA and CDR2 SQIVND (reference sequence). The ends were cut back, 5 bases at V and 0 bases at J, with 11 bases in the middle. The CDR3 region is CASSPLEISGNTIYF. CDR3 nucleotide sequence: TGTGCCAGTAGTCCTCTTGAGATCTCTGGAAACACCATATATTTT.

CDR3 in DNA: TGCGCCAGCAGCTGGGGGGACAGGGCTAGCACAGATACGCAGTATTTT. Residues: CASSWGDRASTDTQYF. This sequence joins TRBV5-1 and TRBJ2-3, with TRBD1 matching 9 bases. This CDR3 spans 16 amino acids. V lost 3 bases, J lost 0 bases, and 5 bases stayed unmatched. Germline lookup yields CDR1 SGHRS and CDR2 YFSETQ.

The chain employs TRBV7-9 and TRBJ2-5; TRBD1 is a possible D gene (6 bases). V was pared by 5 bases and J by 4 bases, with 17 bases between. The germline gives CDR1 SEHNR, CDR2 FQNEAQ (reference sequence). This CDR3 is 15 amino acids long. This chain's CDR3 is CASSPGAGPGETQYF. The CDR3, as DNA: TGTGCCAGCAGCCCAGGGGCTGGCCCCGGAGAGACCCAGTACTTC.

This clone was recorded once. This chain connects TRBV10-3 to TRBJ2-3; 7 bases map to TRBD1. Germline assignment: CDR1 ENHRY and CDR2 SYGVKD. V shed 3 bases, J shed 6 bases, and the junction held 15 bases outside the gene matches. This CDR3 spans 17 amino acids. The CDR3 DNA sequence: TGTGCCATCAGTGACGCACTACAGGGGACGGGTGTTGATACGCAGTATTTT. Protein sequence: CAISDALQGTGVDTQYF.

The chain joins TRBV18 to TRBJ1-1; D gene unclear. CDR3 length: 11 amino acids. V gave up 5 bases and J gave up 11 bases, with 12 bases separating them. Germline CDR1 reads KGHSH; CDR2 reads LQKENI. The CDR3 sequence: CASSTLQLAFF. CDR3 in DNA: TGTGCCAGCTCAACACTCCAATTGGCTTTCTTT.

The chain couples TRBV27 to TRBJ1-4; 8 nucleotides align to TRBD1. CDR3 length equals 14 residues. The germline V gene encodes CDR1 MNHEY and CDR2 SMNVEV (reference sequence). The V segment lost 5 bases and the J segment 3 bases; nucleotides outside the gene matches: 2. CDR3 sequence: CASSLTGANEKLFF. DNA for the CDR3: TGTGCCAGCAGTCTGACAGGGGCTAATGAAAAACTGTTTTTT.

The chain employs TRBV28 and TRBJ1-4, with D unclear. CDR3 length: 14 residues. V lost 5 bases, J lost 1 base, and 8 bases lay in between. Germline CDR1 reads MDHEN; CDR2 reads SYDVKM. The CDR3 DNA reads as TGTGCCAGCAGTCGCGGAGGAACTAATGAAAAACTGTTTTTT. This sequence encodes CASSRGGTNEKLFF.

This clone was seen a few times. V and J are TRBV19 and TRBJ2-2; TRBD2 aligns across 9 bases. Trimming took 10 bases from V and 0 from J; bases not matched to a gene: 6. The CDR3 is made up of 15 amino acids. Germline V gives CDR1 LNHDA, CDR2 SQIVND (reference sequence). CDR3 nucleotide sequence: TGTGCCACCCACCCTAGCGGGGCGAACACCGGGGAGCTGTTTTTT. The encoded protein is CATHPSGANTGELFF.

The genes are TRBV5-1 and TRBJ2-3; weak D call: TRBD2 (6 bases). The CDR3 sequence is 15 residues long. Germline V gene data show CDR1 as SGHRS and CDR2 as YFSETQ. The V gene lost 0 bases and the J gene lost 6 bases, with 14 bases spanning the gap. CDR3 residues: CASSLDVGSQDTQYF. The CDR3 bases are TGCGCCAGCAGCTTGGATGTCGGGAGCCAGGATACGCAGTATTTT.

The chain couples TRBV12-3 or TRBV12-4 to TRBJ1-5; D unresolved. Trimming took 5 bases from V and 6 from J, leaving 11 bases between them. The CDR3 spans 13 residues. CDR3 protein: CASSNPGLQPQHF. For the CDR3, the DNA is TGTGCCAGCAGTAACCCCGGTCTTCAGCCCCAGCATTTT.

This clone turned up a few times. V and J are TRBV3-1 (or the pseudogene TRBV3-2) and TRBJ2-1, with 7 positions matching TRBD2. The ends lost 1 base at V and 3 bases at J; junction bases unmatched: 6. The CDR3 extends over 16 amino acids. Germline values: CDR1 LGHDT, CDR2 YNNKEL (reference sequence). The CDR3 sequence is CASSQVPGLYYNEQFF. In DNA, the CDR3 is TGTGCCAGCAGCCAAGTGCCGGGACTATACTACAATGAGCAGTTCTTC.

CDR3 in DNA: TGTGCCAGCAGCTTGCCGGGACTAGCGGGGGGTACCACAGATACGCAGTATTTT. This encodes CASSLPGLAGGTTDTQYF. The genes are TRBV5-8 and TRBJ2-3; 15 bases agree with TRBD2. The CDR3 has 18 residues. After removal of 1 base from V and 2 bases from J, the junction contained 5 bases not matched to a gene. Germline V gene data show CDR1 as SGHTS and CDR2 as YDEGEE.

The chain joins TRBV4-1 to TRBJ1-3, with 7 bases identical to TRBD1. CDR1 and CDR2 from the germline V gene are MGHRA and YSYEKL. CDR3 length equals 16 residues. Trimming cost V 1 base and J 0 bases; bases outside gene matches: 3. The CDR3 DNA reads as TGCGCCAGCAGCCAAGTAGCAGGGGGCTCTGGAAACACCATATATTTT. It encodes CASSQVAGGSGNTIYF.

The chain links TRBV5-5 to TRBJ1-2; 9 bases fit TRBD1. CDR3 size: 16 residues. Trimming cost V 1 base and J 3 bases; bases outside gene matches: 7. Germline-derived CDR1 and CDR2 are SGHKS and YYEKEE (reference sequence). The CDR3 spells CASSLTRGQGHYGYTF. Here the CDR3 DNA reads TGTGCCAGCAGCTTGACCCGGGGACAGGGCCACTATGGCTACACCTTC.

The chain uses TRBV5-4 and TRBJ2-5, with TRBD2 identical over 8 bases. J gave up 5 bases and V 6 bases, and 15 bases lay outside the gene matches. CDR1 is SGHNT and CDR2 is YYREEE in the germline V gene (reference sequence). CDR3 length: 16 residues. The CDR3 sequence: CASTRTASGSGETQYF. CDR3 DNA sequence: TGTGCCAGCACGAGGACGGCCAGCGGGAGTGGGGAGACCCAGTACTTC.